The next 13 T cell receptor beta chains were all read from a single sample in a study of cytomegalovirus exposure and HLA in healthy donors. TCRdb keeps only in-frame clones here, not all; method: immunoSEQ multiplex PCR. The sample holds some 200,000 clones; around nine tenths are singletons and the top ten take 6.5% to 7.5%. Sample: PBMCs. These receptors came from a young man in good health and CMV-seropositive.

This sequence joins TRBV7-2 and TRBJ1-5, with D perhaps TRBD1 (5 bases). From germline, CDR1 is SGHTA and CDR2 FQGNSA. V shed 4 bases and J shed 4 bases, with 11 bases lying between them. The CDR3 consists of 14 residues. DNA for the CDR3: TGTGCCAGCAGCTCGTATCAGGGTAATCAGCCCCAGCATTTT. Protein sequence: CASSSYQGNQPQHF.

The genes are TRBV9 and TRBJ2-3; D remains unclear. CDR3 length: 15 residues. Per the germline V gene, CDR1 is SGDLS and CDR2 is YYNGEE. V was trimmed by 0 bases and J by 2 bases, leaving 10 bases between them. CDR3 DNA: TGTGCCAGCAGCGTAGGTATCGCTTTCACAGATACGCAGTATTTT. This translates into CASSVGIAFTDTQYF. The variable domain in full, with the rest retrieved from reference TRBV9 and TRBJ2-3, is DSGVTQTPKHLITATGQRVTLRCSPRSGDLSVYWYQQSLDQGLQFLIQYYNGEERAKGNILERFSAQQFPDLHSELNLSSLELGDSALYFCASSVGIAFTDTQYFGPGTRLTVL.

This clone was observed a few times. The rearrangement links TRBV9 to TRBJ1-1, with 11 bases fitting TRBD1. Germline CDR1 reads SGDLS; CDR2 reads YYNGEE. This CDR3 spans 16 amino acids. The V gene end was trimmed by 5 bases and the J gene end by 2 bases; junction bases not matched to a gene: 8. CDR3 nucleotides: TGTGCCAGCAGTTTAACCGGGACAGGGGGAAACACTGAAGCTTTCTTT. Its protein product is CASSLTGTGGNTEAFF.

The V and J genes are TRBV6-4 and TRBJ1-5; no clear D gene. This CDR3 has 16 residues. V was trimmed by 3 bases and J by 3 bases, leaving 15 bases between them. Per germline, CDR1 MRHNA and CDR2 SNTAGT. Written as DNA, the CDR3 is TGTGCCAGCAGTGAAGAGGACGGGCAGCTCAATCAGCCCCAGCATTTT. Its translation is CASSEEDGQLNQPQHF.

This clone was detected only once. DNA of the CDR3: TGTGCCAGCAGCGTAGGGTCTAGCGGCTACAATGAGCAGTTCTTC. Translation gives CASSVGSSGYNEQFF. The V and J genes are TRBV9 and TRBJ2-1; 7 nucleotides agree with TRBD2. Germline-derived CDR1 and CDR2 are SGDLS and YYNGEE. This CDR3 is built from 15 residues. Unmatched junction bases numbered 3, after V lost 0 bases and J lost 3 bases.

This chain links TRBV15 with TRBJ1-4, with D hard to call. Germline lookup yields CDR1 LNHNV and CDR2 YYDKDF (reference sequence). CDR3 length equals 14 residues. The V gene lost 1 base and the J gene lost 5 bases, with 8 bases spanning the gap. The CDR3: CATSRGEVNEKLFF. As DNA, the CDR3 is TGTGCCACCAGCAGAGGGGAGGTGAATGAAAAACTGTTTTTT.

This sequence joins TRBV12-1 and TRBJ2-7. TRBV12-1 is assigned pseudogene status. The CDR3 spans 14 residues. The CDR3: CASRRGEFTYEQYF. The CDR3 bases are TGTGCCAGCAGGAGGGGGGAATTTACCTACGAGCAGTACTTC.

The genes are TRBV4-2 and TRBJ2-2, with 8 bases aligning to TRBD1. Trimming removed 0 bases from V and 6 bases from J; junction bases left unmatched: 3. This CDR3 is built from 15 residues. Germline V gives CDR1 LGHNA, CDR2 YNFKEQ. CDR3 DNA sequence: TGTGCCAGCAGCCAAGATCAGGGGGCCGCCGGGGAGCTGTTTTTT. It yields the protein CASSQDQGAAGELFF.

The chain is built from TRBV7-3 and TRBJ2-3; 11 nucleotides match TRBD2. Germline CDR1 and CDR2: SGHTA and FQGTGA. Trimming at V came to 5 bases and at J to 4 bases, leaving 8 bases not matched to a gene. The CDR3 sequence is 16 residues long. The CDR3 reads CASSRGLAGLADTQYF. CDR3 bases: TGTGCCAGCAGCCGCGGACTAGCGGGCCTCGCAGATACGCAGTATTTT. The full variable domain, with the rest looked up from reference TRBV7-3 and TRBJ2-3, is GAGVSQTPSNKVTEKGKYVELRCDPISGHTALYWYRQSLGQGPEFLIYFQGTGAADDSGLPNDRFFAVRPEGSVSTLKIQRTERGDSAVYLCASSRGLAGLADTQYFGPGTRLTVL.

The genes are TRBV6-6 and TRBJ2-7; maybe TRBD1 (7 bases). Germline values: CDR1 MNHNY, CDR2 SVGAGI (reference sequence). This CDR3 has 13 residues. The V gene lost 6 bases and the J gene lost 4 bases, with 13 bases spanning the gap. The chain's CDR3 is CASRGGTVYEQYF. CDR3 DNA: TGTGCCAGCAGGGGCGGGACAGTTTACGAGCAGTACTTC.

The rearrangement links TRBV7-3 to TRBJ1-3; D remains ambiguous. The CDR3 contains 14 residues. V was cut by 5 bases and J by 1 base, with 9 bases left in between. The germline V gene encodes CDR1 SGHTA and CDR2 FQGTGA. The CDR3: CASSPGFSGNTIYF. The CDR3 DNA reads as TGTGCCAGCAGCCCGGGGTTTTCTGGAAACACCATATATTTT.

CDR3 sequence: CASSPGRAKNIQYF. The CDR3 bases are TGTGCCAGCAGCCCAGGGAGGGCCAAAAACATTCAGTACTTC. The rearrangement joins TRBV9 to TRBJ2-4; maybe TRBD2 (6 bases). Trimming took off 4 bases at V and 1 base at J, with 9 bases between the two ends. Germline CDR1 is SGDLS and CDR2 is YYNGEE. This CDR3 has 14 amino acids.

The DNA of the CDR3 is TGTGCCAGCAGCTTAGACAGCTACGAGCAGTACTTC. This codes for CASSLDSYEQYF. V usage is TRBV11-3 and J usage is TRBJ2-7; no firm D call. V gave up 0 bases and J gave up 3 bases, with 3 bases separating them. The CDR3 runs 12 residues. Germline CDR1 is SGHNT and CDR2 is YENEEA. The full variable domain, its missing parts supplied by reference TRBV11-3 and TRBJ2-7, is EAGVVQSPRYKIIEKKQPVAFWCNPISGHNTLYWYLQNLGQGPELLIRYENEEAVDDSQLPKDRFSAERLKGVDSTLKIQPAELGDSAVYLCASSLDSYEQYFGPGTRLTVT.